This T cell receptor beta chain was recovered during a study of tissue T cells after allogeneic stem cell transplantation. In the case of this clone: Germline and genes here are mouse. Read coverage stops 1 residue before the CDR3 terminus; the germline J gene supplies the remainder.

This CDR3 has 15 amino acids. V lost 4 bases and J 0 bases, leaving 10 bases between the germline ends. Germline-derived CDR1 and CDR2 are FNHDT and SITEND (reference sequence). Repertoires were generated with immunoSEQ multiplex PCR, while TCRdb's copy carries only in-frame clones and drops some. The table includes about 20,000 clones, approximately 72% detected once. The sequence was obtained from a female BALB/c mouse in good health. The strain's MHC type: H2-d. Material for sequencing was spleen. The chain couples TRBV19 to TRBJ1-4; D is unclear. The CDR3 protein is CASSLSIISNERLFF. The sequenced part of the CDR3 DNA is TGTGCCAGCAGTCTCTCAATTATTTCCAACGAAAGATTATTT. Complete variable domain (other parts from reference TRBV19 and TRBJ1-4): GGIITQTPKFLIGQEGQKLTLKCQQNFNHDTMYWYRQDSGKGLRLIYYSITENDLQKGDLSEGYDASREKKSSFSLTVTSAQKNEMAVFLCASSLSIISNERLFFGHGTKLSVL.